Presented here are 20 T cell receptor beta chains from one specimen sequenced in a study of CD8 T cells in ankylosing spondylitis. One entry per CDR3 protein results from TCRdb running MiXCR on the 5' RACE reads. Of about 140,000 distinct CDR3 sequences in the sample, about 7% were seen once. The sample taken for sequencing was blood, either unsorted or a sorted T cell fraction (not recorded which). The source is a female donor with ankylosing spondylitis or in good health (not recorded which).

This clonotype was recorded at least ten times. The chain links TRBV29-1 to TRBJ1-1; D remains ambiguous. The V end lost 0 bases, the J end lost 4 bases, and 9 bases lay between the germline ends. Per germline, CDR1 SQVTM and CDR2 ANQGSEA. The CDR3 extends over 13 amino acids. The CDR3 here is CSVEDSGGTEAFF. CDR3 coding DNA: TGCAGCGTTGAAGATTCGGGAGGCACTGAAGCTTTCTTT.

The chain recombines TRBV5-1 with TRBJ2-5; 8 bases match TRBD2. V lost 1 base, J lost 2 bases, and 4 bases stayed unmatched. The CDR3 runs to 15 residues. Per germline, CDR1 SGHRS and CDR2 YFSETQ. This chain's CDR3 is CASSLTSGLQETQYF. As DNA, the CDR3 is TGCGCCAGCAGCTTGACTAGCGGACTACAAGAGACCCAGTACTTC.

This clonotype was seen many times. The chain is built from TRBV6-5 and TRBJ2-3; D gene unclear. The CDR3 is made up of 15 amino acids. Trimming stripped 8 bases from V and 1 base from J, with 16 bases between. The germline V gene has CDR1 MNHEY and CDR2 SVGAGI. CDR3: CASSVVVPGTDTQYF. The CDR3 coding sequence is TGTGCCAGCTCAGTGGTTGTTCCTGGCACAGATACGCAGTATTTT.

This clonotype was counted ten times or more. CDR3 residues: CASSYSPRVRSEKLFF. DNA of the CDR3: TGTGCCAGCAGTTACTCCCCCCGGGTTAGGAGTGAAAAACTGTTTTTT. V is TRBV6-5 and J is TRBJ1-4; the D is unclear. Trimming shortened V by 0 bases and J by 7 bases, and 15 bases separated the two germline ends. CDR3 size: 16 residues. Germline CDR1 is MNHEY and CDR2 is SVGAGI.

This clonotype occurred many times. CDR3 sequence (DNA): TGTGCCAGCAGCTTCTTAAATACGCAGTATTTT. Its protein product is CASSFLNTQYF. The chain joins TRBV7-2 to TRBJ2-3; no firm D call. CDR1 and CDR2 (germline): SGHTA, FQGNSA. The CDR3 is 11 amino acids. V gave up 3 bases and J gave up 7 bases, with 5 bases separating them.

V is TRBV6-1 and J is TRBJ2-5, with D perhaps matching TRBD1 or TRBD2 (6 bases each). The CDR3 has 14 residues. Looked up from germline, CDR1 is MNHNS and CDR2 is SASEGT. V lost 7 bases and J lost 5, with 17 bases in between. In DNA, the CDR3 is TGTGCCAGCATATCACAGGGAGGAATCGAGACCCAGTACTTC. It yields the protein CASISQGGIETQYF.

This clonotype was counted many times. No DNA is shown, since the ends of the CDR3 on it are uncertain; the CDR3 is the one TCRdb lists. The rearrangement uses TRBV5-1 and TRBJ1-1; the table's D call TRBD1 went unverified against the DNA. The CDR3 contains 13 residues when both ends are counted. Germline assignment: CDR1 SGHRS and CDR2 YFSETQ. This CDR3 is CASSLNSGQGAFF.

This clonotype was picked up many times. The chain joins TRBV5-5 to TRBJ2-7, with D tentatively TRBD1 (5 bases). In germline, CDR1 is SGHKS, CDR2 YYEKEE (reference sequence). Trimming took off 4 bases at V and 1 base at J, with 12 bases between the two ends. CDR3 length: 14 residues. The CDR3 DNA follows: TGTGCCAGCAGCCCGAGACAGATGTCCTACGAGCAGTACTTC. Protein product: CASSPRQMSYEQYF.

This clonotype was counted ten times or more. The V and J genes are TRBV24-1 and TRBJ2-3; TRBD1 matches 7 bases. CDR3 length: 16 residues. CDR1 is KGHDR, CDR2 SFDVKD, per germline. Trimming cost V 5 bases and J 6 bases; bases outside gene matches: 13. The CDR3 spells CATSGRGRAGPDTQYF. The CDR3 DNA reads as TGTGCCACCAGTGGTAGGGGGCGAGCTGGTCCCGATACGCAGTATTTT.

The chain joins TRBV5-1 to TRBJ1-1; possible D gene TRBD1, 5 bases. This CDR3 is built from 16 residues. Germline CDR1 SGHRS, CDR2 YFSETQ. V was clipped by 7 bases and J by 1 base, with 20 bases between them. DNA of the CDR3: TGCGCCAGCGGCCCCGGGACTACCAGAGGGAACACTGAAGCTTTCTTT. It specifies CASGPGTTRGNTEAFF. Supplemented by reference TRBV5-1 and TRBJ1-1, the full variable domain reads KAGVTQTPRYLIKTRGQQVTLSCSPISGHRSVSWYQQTPGQGLQFLFEYFSETQRNKGNFPGRFSGRQFSNSRSEMNVSTLELGDSALYLCASGPGTTRGNTEAFFGQGTRLTVV.

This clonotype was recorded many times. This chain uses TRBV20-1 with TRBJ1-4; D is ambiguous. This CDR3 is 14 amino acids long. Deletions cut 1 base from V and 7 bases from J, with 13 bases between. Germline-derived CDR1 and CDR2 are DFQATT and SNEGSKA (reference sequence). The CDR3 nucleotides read TGCAGTGCTAGAGTATCGGGGTTTAGTGAAAAACTGTTTTTT. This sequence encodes CSARVSGFSEKLFF.

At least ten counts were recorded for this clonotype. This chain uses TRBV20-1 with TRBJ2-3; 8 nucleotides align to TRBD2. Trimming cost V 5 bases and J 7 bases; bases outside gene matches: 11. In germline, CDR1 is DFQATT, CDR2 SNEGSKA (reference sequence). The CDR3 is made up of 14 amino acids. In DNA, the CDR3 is TGCAGTGCTGAGCGGGGGCCGAGCGGGAATACGCAGTATTTT. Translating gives CSAERGPSGNTQYF.

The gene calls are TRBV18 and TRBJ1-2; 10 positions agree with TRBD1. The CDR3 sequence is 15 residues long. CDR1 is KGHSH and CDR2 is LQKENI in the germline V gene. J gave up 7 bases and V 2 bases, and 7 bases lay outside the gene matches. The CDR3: CASSPSTGGGVGYTF. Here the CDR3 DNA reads TGTGCCAGCTCACCATCGACAGGGGGCGGAGTTGGCTACACCTTC. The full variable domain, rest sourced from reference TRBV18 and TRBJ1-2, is NAGVMQNPRHLVRRRGQEARLRCSPMKGHSHVYWYRQLPEEGLKFMVYLQKENIIDESGMPKERFSAEFPKEGPSILRIQQVVRGDSAAYFCASSPSTGGGVGYTFGSGTRLTVV.

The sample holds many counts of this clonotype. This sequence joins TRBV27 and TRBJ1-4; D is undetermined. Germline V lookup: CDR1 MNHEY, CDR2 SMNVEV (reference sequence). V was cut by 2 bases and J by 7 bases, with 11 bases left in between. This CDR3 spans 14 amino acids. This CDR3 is CASSLTREVEKLFF. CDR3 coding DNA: TGTGCCAGCAGTTTAACTCGCGAGGTTGAAAAACTGTTTTTT.

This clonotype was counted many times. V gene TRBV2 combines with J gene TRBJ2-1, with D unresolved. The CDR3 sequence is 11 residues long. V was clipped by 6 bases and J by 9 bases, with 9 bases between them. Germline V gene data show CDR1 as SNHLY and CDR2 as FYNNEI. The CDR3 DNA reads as TGTGCCAGCAGGGAGTTAGCTGAGCAGTTCTTC. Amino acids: CASRELAEQFF.

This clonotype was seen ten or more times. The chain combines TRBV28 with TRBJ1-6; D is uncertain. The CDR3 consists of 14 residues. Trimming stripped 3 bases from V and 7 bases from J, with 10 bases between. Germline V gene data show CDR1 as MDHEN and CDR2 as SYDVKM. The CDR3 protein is CASSLVFGNSPLHF. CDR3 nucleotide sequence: TGTGCCAGCAGTTTGGTTTTCGGGAATTCACCCCTCCACTTT.

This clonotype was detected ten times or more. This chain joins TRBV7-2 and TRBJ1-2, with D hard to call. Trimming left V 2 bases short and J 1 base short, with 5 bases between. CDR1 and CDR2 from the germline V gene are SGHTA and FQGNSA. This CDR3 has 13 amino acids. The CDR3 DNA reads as TGTGCCAGCAGCTTATCCAGTAACTATGGCTACACCTTC. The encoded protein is CASSLSSNYGYTF.

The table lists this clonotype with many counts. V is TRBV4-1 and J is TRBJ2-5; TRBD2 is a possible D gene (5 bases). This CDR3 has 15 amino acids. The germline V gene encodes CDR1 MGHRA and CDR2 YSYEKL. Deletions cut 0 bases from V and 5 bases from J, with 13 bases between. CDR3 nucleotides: TGCGCCAGCAGCCAAGACGAGGGATCTAGGGAGACCCAGTACTTC. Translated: CASSQDEGSRETQYF.

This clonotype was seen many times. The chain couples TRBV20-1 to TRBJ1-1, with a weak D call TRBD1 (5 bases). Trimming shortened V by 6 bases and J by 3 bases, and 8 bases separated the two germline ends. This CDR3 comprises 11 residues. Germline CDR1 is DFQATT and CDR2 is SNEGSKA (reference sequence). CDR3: CSAWGYTEAFF. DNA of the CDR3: TGCAGTGCCTGGGGGTACACTGAAGCTTTCTTT.

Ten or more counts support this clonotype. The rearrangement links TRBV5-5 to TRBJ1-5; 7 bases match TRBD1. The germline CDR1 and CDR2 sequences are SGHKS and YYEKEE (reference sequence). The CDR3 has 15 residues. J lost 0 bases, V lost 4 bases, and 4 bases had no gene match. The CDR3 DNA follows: TGTGCCAGCAGCGCCGGACAGGCTAGCAATCAGCCCCAGCATTTT. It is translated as CASSAGQASNQPQHF.